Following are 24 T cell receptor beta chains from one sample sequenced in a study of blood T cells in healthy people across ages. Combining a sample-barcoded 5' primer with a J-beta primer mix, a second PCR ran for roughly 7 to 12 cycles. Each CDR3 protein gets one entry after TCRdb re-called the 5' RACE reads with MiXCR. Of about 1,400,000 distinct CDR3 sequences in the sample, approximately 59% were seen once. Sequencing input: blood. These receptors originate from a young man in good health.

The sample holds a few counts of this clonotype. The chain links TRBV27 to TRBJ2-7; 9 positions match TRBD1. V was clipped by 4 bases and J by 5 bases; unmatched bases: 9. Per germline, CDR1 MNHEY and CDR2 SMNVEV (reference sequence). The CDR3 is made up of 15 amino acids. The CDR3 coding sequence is TGTGCCAGCAGTTCACCGGGACAGGGTTCCCACGAGCAGTACTTC. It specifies CASSSPGQGSHEQYF.

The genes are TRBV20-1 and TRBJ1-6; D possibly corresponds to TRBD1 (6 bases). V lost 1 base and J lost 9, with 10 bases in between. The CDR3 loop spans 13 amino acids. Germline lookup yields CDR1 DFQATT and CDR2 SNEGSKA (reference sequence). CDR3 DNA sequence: TGCAGTGCTAGAGGGGACACGCCTTCACCCCTCCACTTT. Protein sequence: CSARGDTPSPLHF.

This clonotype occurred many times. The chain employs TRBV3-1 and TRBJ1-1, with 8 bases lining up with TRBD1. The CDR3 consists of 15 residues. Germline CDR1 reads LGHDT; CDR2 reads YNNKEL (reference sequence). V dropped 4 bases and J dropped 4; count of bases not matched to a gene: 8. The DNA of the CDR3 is TGTGCCAGCAGCCCTGTGCAGGGGGCTAGCACTGAAGCTTTCTTT. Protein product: CASSPVQGASTEAFF.

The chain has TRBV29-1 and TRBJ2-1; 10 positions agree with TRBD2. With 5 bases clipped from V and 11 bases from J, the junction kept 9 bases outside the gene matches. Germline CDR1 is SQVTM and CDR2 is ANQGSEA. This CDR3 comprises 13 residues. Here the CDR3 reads CSVRGLARAQQFF. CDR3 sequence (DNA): TGCAGCGTTAGGGGACTAGCGAGAGCCCAGCAGTTCTTC.

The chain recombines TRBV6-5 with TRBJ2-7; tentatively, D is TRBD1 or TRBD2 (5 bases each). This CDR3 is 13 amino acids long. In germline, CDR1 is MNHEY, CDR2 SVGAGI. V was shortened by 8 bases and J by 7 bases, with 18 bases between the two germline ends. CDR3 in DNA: TGTGCCAGCGACAGCGGATCCTACAATGAGCAGTACTTC. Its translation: CASDSGSYNEQYF.

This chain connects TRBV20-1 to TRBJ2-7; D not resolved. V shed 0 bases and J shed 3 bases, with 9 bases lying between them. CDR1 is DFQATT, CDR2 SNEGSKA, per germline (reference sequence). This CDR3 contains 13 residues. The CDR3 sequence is CSARDKAVYEQYF. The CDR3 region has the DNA TGCAGTGCTAGAGATAAGGCAGTCTACGAGCAGTACTTC.

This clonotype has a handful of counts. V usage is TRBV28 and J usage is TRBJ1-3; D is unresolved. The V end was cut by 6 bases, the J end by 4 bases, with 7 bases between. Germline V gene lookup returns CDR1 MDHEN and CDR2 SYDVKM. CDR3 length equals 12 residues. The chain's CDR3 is CASSGPGNTIYF. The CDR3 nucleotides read TGTGCCAGCAGCGGACCCGGAAACACCATATATTTT.

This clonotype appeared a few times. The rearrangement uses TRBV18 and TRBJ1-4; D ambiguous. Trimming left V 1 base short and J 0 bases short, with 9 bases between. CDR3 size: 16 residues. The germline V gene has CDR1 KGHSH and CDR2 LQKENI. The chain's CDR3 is CASSPRTVATNEKLFF. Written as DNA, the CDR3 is TGTGCCAGCTCACCACGGACCGTCGCAACTAATGAAAAACTGTTTTTT.

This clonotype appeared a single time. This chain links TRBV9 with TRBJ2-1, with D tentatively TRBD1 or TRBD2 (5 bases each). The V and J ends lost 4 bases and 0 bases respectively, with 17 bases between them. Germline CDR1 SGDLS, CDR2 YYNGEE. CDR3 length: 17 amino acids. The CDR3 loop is CASSFSTGTNSYNEQFF. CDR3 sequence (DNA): TGTGCCAGCAGCTTCAGTACCGGGACCAACTCCTACAATGAGCAGTTCTTC. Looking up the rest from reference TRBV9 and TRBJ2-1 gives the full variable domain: DSGVTQTPKHLITATGQRVTLRCSPRSGDLSVYWYQQSLDQGLQFLIQYYNGEERAKGNILERFSAQQFPDLHSELNLSSLELGDSALYFCASSFSTGTNSYNEQFFGPGTRLTVL.

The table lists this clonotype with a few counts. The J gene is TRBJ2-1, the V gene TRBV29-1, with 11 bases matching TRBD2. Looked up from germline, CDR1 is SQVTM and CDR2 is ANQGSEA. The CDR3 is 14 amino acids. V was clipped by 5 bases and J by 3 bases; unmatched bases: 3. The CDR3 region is CSVLAGGNYNEQFF. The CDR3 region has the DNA TGCAGCGTTCTAGCGGGGGGCAACTACAATGAGCAGTTCTTC.

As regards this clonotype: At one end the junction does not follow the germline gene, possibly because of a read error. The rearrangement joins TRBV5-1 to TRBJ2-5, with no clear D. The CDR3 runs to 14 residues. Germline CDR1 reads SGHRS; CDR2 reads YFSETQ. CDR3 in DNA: TGCGCCAACAGCTTGGTAGATACCCAAGAGACCCAGTACTTC. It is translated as CANSLVDTQETQYF.

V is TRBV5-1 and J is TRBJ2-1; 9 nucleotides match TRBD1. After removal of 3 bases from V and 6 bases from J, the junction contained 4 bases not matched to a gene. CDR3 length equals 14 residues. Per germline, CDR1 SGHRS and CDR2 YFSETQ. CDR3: CASSWGDRVNEQFF. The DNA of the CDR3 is TGCGCCAGCAGCTGGGGGGACAGGGTCAATGAGCAGTTCTTC.

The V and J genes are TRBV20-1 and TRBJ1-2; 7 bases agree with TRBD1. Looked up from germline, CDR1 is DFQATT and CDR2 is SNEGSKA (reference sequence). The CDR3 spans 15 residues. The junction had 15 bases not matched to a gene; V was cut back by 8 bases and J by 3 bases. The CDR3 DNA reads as TGCAGTAGTAGTCCTACCGGGACAGACGACTATGGCTACACCTTC. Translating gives CSSSPTGTDDYGYTF.

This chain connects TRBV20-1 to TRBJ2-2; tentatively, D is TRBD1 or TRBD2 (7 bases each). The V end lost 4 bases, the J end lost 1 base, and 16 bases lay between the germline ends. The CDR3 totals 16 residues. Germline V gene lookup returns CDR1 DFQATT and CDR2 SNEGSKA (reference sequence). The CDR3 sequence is CSAKKGAGVNTGELFF. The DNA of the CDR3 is TGCAGTGCTAAAAAGGGGGCGGGGGTGAACACCGGGGAGCTGTTTTTT.

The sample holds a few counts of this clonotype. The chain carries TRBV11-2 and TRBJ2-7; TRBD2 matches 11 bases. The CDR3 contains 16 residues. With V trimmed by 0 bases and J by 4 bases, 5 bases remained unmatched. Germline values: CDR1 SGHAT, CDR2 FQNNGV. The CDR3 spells CASSLDLGTSGYEQYF. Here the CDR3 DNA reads TGTGCCAGCAGCTTAGATCTAGGGACTAGCGGATACGAGCAGTACTTC. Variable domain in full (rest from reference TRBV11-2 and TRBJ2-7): EAGVAQSPRYKIIEKRQSVAFWCNPISGHATLYWYQQILGQGPKLLIQFQNNGVVDDSQLPKDRFSAERLKGVDSTLKIQPAKLEDSAVYLCASSLDLGTSGYEQYFGPGTRLTVT.

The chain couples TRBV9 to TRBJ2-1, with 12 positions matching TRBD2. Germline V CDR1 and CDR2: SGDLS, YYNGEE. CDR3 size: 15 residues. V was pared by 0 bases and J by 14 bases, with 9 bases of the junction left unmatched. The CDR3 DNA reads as TGTGCCAGCAGCGTAGGACTAGCGGGGGAACCCAGGAAGTTCTTC. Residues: CASSVGLAGEPRKFF.

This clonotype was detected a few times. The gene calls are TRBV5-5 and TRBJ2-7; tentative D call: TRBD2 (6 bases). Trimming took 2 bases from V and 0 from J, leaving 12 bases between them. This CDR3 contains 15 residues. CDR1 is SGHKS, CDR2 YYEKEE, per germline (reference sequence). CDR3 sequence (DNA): TGTGCCAGCAGCTTTTCGGGGGAAAGCTCCTACGAGCAGTACTTC. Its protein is CASSFSGESSYEQYF.

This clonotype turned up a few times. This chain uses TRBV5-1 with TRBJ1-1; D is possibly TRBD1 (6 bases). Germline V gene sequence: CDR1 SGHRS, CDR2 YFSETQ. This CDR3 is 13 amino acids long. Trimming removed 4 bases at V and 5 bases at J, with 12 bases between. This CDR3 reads CASSLTGYTEAFF. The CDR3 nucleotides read TGCGCCAGCAGCCTAACAGGGTATACTGAAGCTTTCTTT.

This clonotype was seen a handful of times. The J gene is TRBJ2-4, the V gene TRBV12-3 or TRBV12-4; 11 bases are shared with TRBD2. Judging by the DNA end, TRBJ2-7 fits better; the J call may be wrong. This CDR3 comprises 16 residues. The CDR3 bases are TGTGCCAGCAGTTTGGTTAGCGGGAGGGCCTCAGACGAGCAGTACTTC. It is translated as CASSLVSGRASDEQYF.

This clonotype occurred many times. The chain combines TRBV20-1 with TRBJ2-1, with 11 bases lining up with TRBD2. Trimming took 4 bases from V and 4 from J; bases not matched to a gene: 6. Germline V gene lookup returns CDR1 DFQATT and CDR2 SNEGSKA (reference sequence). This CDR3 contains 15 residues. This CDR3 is CSATPGTSGYNEQFF. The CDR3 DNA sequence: TGCAGTGCTACCCCCGGGACTAGCGGATACAATGAGCAGTTCTTC.

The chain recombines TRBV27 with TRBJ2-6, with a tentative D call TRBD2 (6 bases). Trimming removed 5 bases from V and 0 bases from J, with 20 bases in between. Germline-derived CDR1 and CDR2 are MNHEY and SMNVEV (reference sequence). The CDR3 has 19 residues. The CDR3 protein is CASSPLSGTGSSGANVLTF. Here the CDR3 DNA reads TGTGCCAGCAGTCCCTTATCCGGGACTGGAAGCTCTGGGGCCAACGTCCTGACTTTC.

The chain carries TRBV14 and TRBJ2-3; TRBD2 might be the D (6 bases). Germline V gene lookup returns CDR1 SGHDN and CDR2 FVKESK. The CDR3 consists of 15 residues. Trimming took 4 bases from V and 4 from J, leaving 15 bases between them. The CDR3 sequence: CASSPGSVRPDTQYF. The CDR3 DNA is TGTGCCAGCAGCCCCGGGAGCGTGAGGCCAGATACGCAGTATTTT.

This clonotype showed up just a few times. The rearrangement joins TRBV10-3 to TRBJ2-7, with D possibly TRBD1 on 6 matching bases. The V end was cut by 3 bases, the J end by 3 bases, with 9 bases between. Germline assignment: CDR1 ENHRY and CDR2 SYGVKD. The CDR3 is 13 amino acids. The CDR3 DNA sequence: TGTGCCATCAGTGACTACAGGGACTACGAGCAGTACTTC. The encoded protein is CAISDYRDYEQYF.

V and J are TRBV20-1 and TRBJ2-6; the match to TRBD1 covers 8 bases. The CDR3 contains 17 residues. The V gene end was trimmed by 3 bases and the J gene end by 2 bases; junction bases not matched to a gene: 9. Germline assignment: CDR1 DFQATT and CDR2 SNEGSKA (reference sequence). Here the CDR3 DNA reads TGCAGTGCTAGTATAGGACAGGGACAAGCTGGGGCCAACGTCCTGACTTTC. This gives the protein CSASIGQGQAGANVLTF.